These 8 T cell receptor beta chains came from one sample sequenced in a study of cytomegalovirus exposure and HLA in healthy donors. PCR involved 60 Vbeta and 13 Jbeta primers. The method was immunoSEQ multiplex PCR; TCRdb's version includes in-frame clones alone and lacks a portion of them. The sample shows 130,000 or so clones, around 77% of them seen only once. Source material: PBMCs. All receptors come from a man in his fifties or sixties in good health and CMV-seronegative.

The chain employs TRBV30 and TRBJ2-7; TRBD1 aligns across 7 bases. Germline CDR1 and CDR2: GTSNPN and SVGIG (reference sequence). CDR3 length: 13 residues. V shed 1 base and J 3 bases; nucleotides not matched to a gene: 3. CDR3 sequence reads: CAWSGRQGYEQYF. The CDR3 bases are TGTGCCTGGAGTGGGAGACAGGGCTACGAGCAGTACTTC.

This clone has a handful of counts. This chain uses TRBV6-1 with TRBJ1-2; D not certain. Germline CDR1 reads MNHNS; CDR2 reads SASEGT. V was trimmed by 2 bases and J by 10 bases, leaving 23 bases between them. The CDR3 has 16 residues. The CDR3 loop is CASSEMRGLRKMVYTF. CDR3 coding DNA: TGTGCCAGCAGTGAAATGAGAGGACTGCGTAAGATGGTCTACACCTTC.

The rearrangement joins TRBV18 to TRBJ1-2, with D tentatively TRBD1 (6 bases). V was pared by 9 bases and J by 4 bases, with 15 bases between. The CDR3 loop spans 13 amino acids. From germline, CDR1 is KGHSH and CDR2 LQKENI. CDR3 nucleotide sequence: TGTGCCAGTGCAGGGGACGCCTCCTATGGCTACACCTTC. It yields the protein CASAGDASYGYTF.

In the case of this clone: Other nucleotide sequences in the sample specify the same CDR3. The gene calls are TRBV6-5 and TRBJ2-1; TRBD2 aligns across 10 bases. The CDR3 has 15 residues. CDR1 is MNHEY, CDR2 SVGAGI, per germline. V lost 6 bases and J lost 4; bases outside the gene matches: 6. CDR3 region: CASSRTSGSYNEQFF. CDR3 DNA: TGTGCCAGCAGCAGGACTAGCGGATCATACAATGAGCAGTTCTTC.

V and J are TRBV27 and TRBJ2-3, with 7 bases fitting TRBD2. The V gene end was trimmed by 6 bases and the J gene end by 2 bases; junction bases not matched to a gene: 5. The CDR3 loop spans 14 amino acids. Per the germline V gene, CDR1 is MNHEY and CDR2 is SMNVEV (reference sequence). CDR3 nucleotide sequence: TGTGCCAGCAGAGTAGCGGGTTACACAGATACGCAGTATTTT. Protein: CASRVAGYTDTQYF.

The rearrangement joins TRBV5-1 to TRBJ2-1; possible D gene TRBD2, 5 bases. Trimming removed 2 bases at V and 0 bases at J, with 9 bases between. This CDR3 spans 15 amino acids. CDR1 is SGHRS and CDR2 is YFSETQ in the germline V gene. This chain's CDR3 is CASSLPGSSYNEQFF. For the CDR3, the DNA is TGCGCCAGCAGCTTACCGGGAAGCTCCTACAATGAGCAGTTCTTC.

The chain carries TRBV9 and TRBJ2-1; 12 bases line up with TRBD2. The germline V gene encodes CDR1 SGDLS and CDR2 YYNGEE. The CDR3 is made up of 16 amino acids. J lost 2 bases, V lost 3 bases, and 3 bases had no gene match. DNA of the CDR3: TGTGCCAGCAGCGAGACTAGCGGGGGAGCCTACAATGAGCAGTTCTTC. Its protein is CASSETSGGAYNEQFF.

This chain joins TRBV10-1 and TRBJ2-4, with D maybe TRBD1 (5 bases). The CDR3 extends over 15 amino acids. V dropped 3 bases and J dropped 1 base, with 10 bases sitting between them. Germline CDR1 and CDR2: WNHNN and SYGVQD (reference sequence). CDR3 amino acids: CASSENAGAKNIQYF. The DNA of the CDR3 is TGCGCCAGCAGTGAAAACGCAGGGGCCAAAAACATTCAGTACTTC.